A selection of T cell receptor beta chains follows, all from one sample in a study of beta chain features in type 1 diabetes. TCRdb keeps only in-frame clones here, not all; method: immunoSEQ multiplex PCR. Among around 250,000 clones listed, around an eighth were seen once. The sequencing sample was made of naive CD4+ T cells from blood. These receptors originate from a man aged 30 to 39 with type 1 diabetes. Each CDR3 is given with its conserved first and last residue.

TRBV7-2,TRBJ2-1,CASSLDLRNKEQFF
TRBV28,TRBJ2-7,CASSLGGSGSYEQYF
TRBV5-1,TRBJ1-5,CASSLEGRTGGQPQHF
TRBV9,TRBJ2-4,CASSPTGIGDIQYF
TRBV7-2,TRBJ2-7,CASSLEGQIYEQYF
TRBV7-8,TRBJ2-7,CASRGTGGHEQYF
TRBV28,TRBJ2-7,CASSYELYEQYF
TRBV7-9,TRBJ2-7,CASSPSTGSSYEQYF
TRBV27,TRBJ2-7,CASSGGSTYEQYF
TRBV6-1,TRBJ2-7,CASSESGRAYEQYF
TRBV5-1,TRBJ2-2,CASSLARTSDARIGELFF
TRBV19,TRBJ2-2,CASSRYTYTGELFF
TRBV5-1,TRBJ2-7,CASSRSTGGTYEQYF
TRBV7-9,TRBJ1-5,CASSPLTRGHQPQHF
TRBV28,TRBJ1-1,CASSFSTDTEAFF
TRBV9,TRBJ1-5,CASSPTGGYQPQHF
TRBV7-2,TRBJ2-3,CASSLRRGDTQYF
TRBV28,TRBJ1-1,CASTGGGAGTEAFF
TRBV19,TRBJ2-1,CASHSGSSYNEQFF
TRBV5-1,TRBJ2-1,CASSQLAGVYYEQFF
TRBV2,TRBJ1-5,CAGKRQGVNQPQHF
TRBV4-2,TRBJ1-2,CASSQEVQDTYYGYTF
TRBV18,TRBJ2-7,CASSPDSSYEQYF
TRBV28,TRBJ2-4,CASSYPTGAVAKNIQYF
TRBV28,TRBJ1-5,CASSLLPSGQPQHF
TRBV4-3,TRBJ2-3,CASSQGTAGPDTQYF
TRBV9,TRBJ1-2,CASSVEVGPRGYTF